This TCR beta chain was recorded in a study of cytomegalovirus exposure and HLA in healthy donors. Regarding the study as a whole: Data from an earlier analysis indicated that most TCR beta V segments were productive either about 87% or about 30% of the time. Later, TCR association rates were found to vary by HLA locus, highest for DRB1 and lowest for HLA-C.

V was clipped by 8 bases and J by 4 bases; unmatched bases: 11. CDR1 SGHTA and CDR2 FQGNSA come from the germline V gene. The CDR3 is 15 amino acids. Note on this clone: The antigen is unknown.

Vbeta (60) and Jbeta (13) primers were used in the PCR. The method was immunoSEQ multiplex PCR; TCRdb's version includes in-frame clones alone and lacks a portion of them. The sample has about 120,000 clones; around three quarters are singletons. This clonotype was sampled from a man younger than 45 in good health and CMV-seropositive. V usage is TRBV7-2 and J usage is TRBJ2-7; 10 bases fit TRBD2. Material for sequencing was PBMCs. The CDR3 region has the DNA TGTGCCAGCGGCCGTCTTAGCGGGGGGAGTTACGAGCAGTACTTC. Translating it yields CASGRLSGGSYEQYF.